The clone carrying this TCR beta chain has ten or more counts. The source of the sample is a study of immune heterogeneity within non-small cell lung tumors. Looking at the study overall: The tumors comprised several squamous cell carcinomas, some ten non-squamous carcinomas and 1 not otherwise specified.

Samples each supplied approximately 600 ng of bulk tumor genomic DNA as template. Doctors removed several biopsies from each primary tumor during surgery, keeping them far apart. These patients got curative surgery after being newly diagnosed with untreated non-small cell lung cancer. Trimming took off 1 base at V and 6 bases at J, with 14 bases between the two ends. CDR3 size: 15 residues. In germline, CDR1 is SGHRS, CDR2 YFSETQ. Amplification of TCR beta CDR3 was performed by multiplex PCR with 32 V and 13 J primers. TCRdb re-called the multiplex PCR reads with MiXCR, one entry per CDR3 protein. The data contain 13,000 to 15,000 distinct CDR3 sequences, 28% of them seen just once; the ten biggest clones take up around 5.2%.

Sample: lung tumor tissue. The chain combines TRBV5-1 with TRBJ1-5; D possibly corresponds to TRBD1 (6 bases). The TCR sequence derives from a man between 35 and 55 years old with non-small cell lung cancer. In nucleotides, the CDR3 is TGCGCCAGCAGCTTGACCGGGGGCGCCGGTCAGCCCCAGCATTTT. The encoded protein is CASSLTGGAGQPQHF.